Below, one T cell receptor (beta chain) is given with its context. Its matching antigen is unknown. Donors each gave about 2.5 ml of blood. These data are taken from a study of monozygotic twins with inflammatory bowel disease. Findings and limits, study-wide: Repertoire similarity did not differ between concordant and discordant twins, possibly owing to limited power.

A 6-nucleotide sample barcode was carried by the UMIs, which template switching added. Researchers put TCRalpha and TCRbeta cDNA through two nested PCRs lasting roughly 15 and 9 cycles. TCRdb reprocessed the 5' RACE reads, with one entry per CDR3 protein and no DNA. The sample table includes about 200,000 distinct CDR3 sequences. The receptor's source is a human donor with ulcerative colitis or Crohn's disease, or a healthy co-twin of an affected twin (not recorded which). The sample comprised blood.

Here the CDR3 reads CASRLLSGNTIYF. V gene TRBV6-5 combines with J gene TRBJ1-3. This CDR3 comprises 13 residues. CDR1 and CDR2 (germline): MNHEY, SVGAGI.